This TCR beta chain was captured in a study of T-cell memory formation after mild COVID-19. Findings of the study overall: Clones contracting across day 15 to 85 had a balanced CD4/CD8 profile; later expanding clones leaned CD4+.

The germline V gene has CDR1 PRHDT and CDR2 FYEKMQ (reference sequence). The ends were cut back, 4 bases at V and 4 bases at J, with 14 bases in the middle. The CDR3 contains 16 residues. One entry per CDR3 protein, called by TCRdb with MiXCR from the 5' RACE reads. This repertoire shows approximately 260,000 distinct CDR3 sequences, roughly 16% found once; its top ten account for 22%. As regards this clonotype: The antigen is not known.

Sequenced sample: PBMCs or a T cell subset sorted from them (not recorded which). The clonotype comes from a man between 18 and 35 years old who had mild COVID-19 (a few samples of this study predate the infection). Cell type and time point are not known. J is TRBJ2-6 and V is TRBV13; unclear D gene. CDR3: CASSSGQARGANVLTF. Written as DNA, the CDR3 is TGTGCCAGCAGCTCTGGGCAGGCTAGAGGGGCCAACGTCCTGACTTTC. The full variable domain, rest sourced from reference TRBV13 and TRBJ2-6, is AAGVIQSPRHLIKEKRETATLKCYPIPRHDTVYWYQQGPGQDPQFLISFYEKMQSDKGSIPDRFSAQQFSDYHSELNMSSLELGDSALYFCASSSGQARGANVLTFGAGSRLTVL.